These T cell receptor beta chains were read from a single sample in a study of cytomegalovirus exposure and HLA in healthy donors. Here immunoSEQ multiplex PCR was the method, and the copy in TCRdb shows in-frame clones only, minus some. This repertoire includes roughly 77,000 clones. The specimen sequenced was PBMCs. The receptor source for this set is a female donor in good health and CMV-seropositive. CDR3s include the opening cysteine and the closing phenylalanine or tryptophan. A D gene is named only where the DNA matches it firmly.

V gene	J gene	D gene	CDR3 protein	CDR3 DNA
TRBV6-5	TRBJ2-7	TRBD1	CATSGTETYEQYF	TGTGCCACCTCCGGGACAGAGACCTACGAGCAGTACTTC
TRBV7-2	TRBJ2-7	-	CASSARWGSSYEQYF	TGTGCCAGCAGTGCGCGGTGGGGCAGCTCCTACGAGCAGTACTTC
TRBV6-5	TRBJ2-7	-	CASSEWGENEQYF	TGTGCCAGCAGTGAATGGGGGGAGAACGAGCAGTACTTC
TRBV6-5	TRBJ1-4	TRBD1	CASSRDSSNEKLFF	TGTGCCAGCAGCCGGGACAGTTCGAATGAAAAACTGTTTTTT
TRBV18	TRBJ1-6	-	CASSPEDVSPLHF	TGTGCCAGCTCACCGGAGGATGTTTCACCCCTCCACTTT
TRBV28	TRBJ2-1	TRBD1	CASPPPTGVGNEQFF	TGTGCCAGCCCCCCCCCGACAGGGGTAGGCAATGAGCAGTTCTTC
TRBV5-1	TRBJ2-1	TRBD1	CASSPRYNRGDNEQFF	TGCGCCAGCAGCCCCAGATACAACAGGGGGGACAATGAGCAGTTCTTC
TRBV6-1	TRBJ1-3	-	CASSEMTGGNTIYF	TGTGCCAGCAGTGAAATGACGGGAGGAAACACCATATATTTT
TRBV6-5	TRBJ1-5	TRBD1	CASRPDRGDNQPQHF	TGTGCCAGCAGACCGGACAGGGGGGACAATCAGCCCCAGCATTTT
TRBV9	TRBJ2-5	TRBD2	CASSPRTSGRQETQYF	TGTGCCAGCAGCCCCCGTACTAGCGGACGCCAAGAGACCCAGTACTTC
TRBV9	TRBJ2-1	TRBD2	CASSVALAGAMDEQFF	TGTGCCAGCAGCGTAGCTCTTGCGGGAGCCATGGATGAGCAGTTCTTC
TRBV18	TRBJ1-5	-	CASSPTGVSNQPQHF	TGTGCCAGCTCACCAACGGGGGTGAGCAATCAGCCCCAGCATTTT
TRBV11-3	TRBJ1-2	-	CASSLRGIPNYGYTF	TGTGCCAGCAGCTTACGGGGGATACCTAACTATGGCTACACCTTC
TRBV18	TRBJ2-1	TRBD2	CASSLWTSGRTGNEQFF	TGTGCCAGCTCACTATGGACTAGCGGGAGAACAGGCAATGAGCAGTTCTTC
TRBV18	TRBJ2-7	TRBD1	CASSPGSRTGGYEQYF	TGTGCCAGCTCACCCGGATCGCGGACAGGGGGCTACGAGCAGTACTTC
TRBV6-5	TRBJ2-1	TRBD2	CASGSRLAGDNEQFF	TGTGCCAGCGGGTCCCGACTAGCGGGAGACAATGAGCAGTTCTTC
TRBV14	TRBJ1-1	TRBD1	CASSQDMGRGRVDKNTEAFF	TGTGCCAGCAGCCAAGATATGGGCAGGGGGCGCGTAGACAAGAACACTGAAGCTTTCTTT
TRBV7-2	TRBJ2-7	-	CASSLSQGLRSYEQYF	TGTGCCAGCAGCTTATCGCAGGGGCTCCGCTCCTACGAGCAGTACTTC
TRBV4-1	TRBJ2-3	TRBD2	CASSQDELAADTQYF	TGCGCCAGCAGCCAAGATGAGCTAGCGGCAGATACGCAGTATTTT
TRBV7-9	TRBJ1-6	TRBD1	CASSITGQGYNSPLHF	TGTGCCAGCAGCATAACGGGACAGGGGTACAATTCACCCCTACACTTT
TRBV18	TRBJ1-1	TRBD1	CASSPDMTGGWDTEAFF	TGTGCCAGCTCACCGGATATGACAGGGGGATGGGACACTGAAGCTTTCTTT
TRBV19	TRBJ2-7	TRBD1	CASSQGYEQYF	TGTGCCAGTTCACAGGGGTACGAGCAGTACTTC
TRBV5-1	TRBJ1-4	TRBD1	CASQRTGLGVEKLFF	TGCGCCAGCCAGCGGACAGGCCTGGGGGTCGAAAAACTGTTTTTT
TRBV29-1	TRBJ2-7	TRBD1	CSVESGQTYEQYF	TGCAGCGTTGAATCGGGACAGACCTACGAGCAGTACTTC
TRBV19	TRBJ2-1	TRBD2	CASSIVFRTSGENEQFF	TGTGCCAGTAGTATAGTATTTCGGACTAGCGGGGAGAATGAGCAGTTCTTC